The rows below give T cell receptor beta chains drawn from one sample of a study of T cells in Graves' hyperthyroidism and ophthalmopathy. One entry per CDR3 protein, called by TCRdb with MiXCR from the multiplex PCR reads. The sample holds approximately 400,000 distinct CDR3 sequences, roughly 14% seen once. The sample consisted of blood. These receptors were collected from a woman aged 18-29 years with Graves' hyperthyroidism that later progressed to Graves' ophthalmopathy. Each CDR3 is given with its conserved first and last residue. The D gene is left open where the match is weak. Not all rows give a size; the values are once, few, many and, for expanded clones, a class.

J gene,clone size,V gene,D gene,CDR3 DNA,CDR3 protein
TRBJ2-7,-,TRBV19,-,TGTGCCAGTAGTGTGGGACCATCCTACGAGCAGTACTTC,CASSVGPSYEQYF
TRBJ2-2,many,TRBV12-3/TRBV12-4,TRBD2,TGTGCCAGCAGTCCATCAGCGGGAGGGCCGACCGGGGAGCTGTTTTTT,CASSPSAGGPTGELFF
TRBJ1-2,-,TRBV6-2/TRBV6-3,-,TGTGCCAGCAGTTACGTACCGTTTGTGAATGGCTACACCTTC,CASSYVPFVNGYTF
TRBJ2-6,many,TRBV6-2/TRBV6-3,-,TGTGCCAGCAGTTACCCCCCTGGACCGTACCTTCCGCATTCTGGGGCCAACGTCCTGACTTTC,CASSYPPGPYLPHSGANVLTF
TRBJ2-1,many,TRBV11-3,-,TGTGCCAGCAGCTTATCCGGGACTTTGAACAATGAGCAGTTCTTC,CASSLSGTLNNEQFF
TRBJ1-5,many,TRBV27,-,TGTGCCAGCAGTTCCGGGATCCTCAATCAGCCCCAGCATTTT,CASSSGILNQPQHF
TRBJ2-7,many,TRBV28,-,TGTGCCAGCAGCCTCTCGGGACTCGGCTACGAGCAGTACTTC,CASSLSGLGYEQYF
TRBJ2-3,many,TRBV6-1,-,TGTGCCAGCAGTGAAATCCACAACACAGTGGATACGCAGTATTTT,CASSEIHNTVDTQYF
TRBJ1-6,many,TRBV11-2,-,TGTGCCAGCAGCTCCAACTCGGGAAACTCACCCCTCCACTTT,CASSSNSGNSPLHF
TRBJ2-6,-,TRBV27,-,TGTGCCAGCAGTTTATTCTTCTCGAGCTCTGGGGCCAACGTCCTGACTTTC,CASSLFFSSSGANVLTF
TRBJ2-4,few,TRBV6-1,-,TGTGCCAGCAGTGAAGTTGGGGTGAACATTCAGTACTTC,CASSEVGVNIQYF
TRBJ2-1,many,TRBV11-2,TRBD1,TGTGCCAGCAGCACAACGGGACAGGGGTTCAATGAGCAGTTCTTC,CASSTTGQGFNEQFF
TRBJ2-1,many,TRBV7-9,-,TGTGCCAGCAGCTTAGGAAGGGGGAGGGCGTCCTACAATGAGCAGTTCTTC,CASSLGRGRASYNEQFF
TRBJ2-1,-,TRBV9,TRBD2,TGTGCCAGCAGCGTAGCTACGGGGGGTCCGTACGCTGAGCAGTTCTTC,CASSVATGGPYAEQFF
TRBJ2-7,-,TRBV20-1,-,TGCAGTGCTAGAAGGGGAGCATACGAGCAGTACTTC,CSARRGAYEQYF
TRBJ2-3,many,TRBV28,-,TGTGCCAGCAGTCGACCGGACGAGCGGGATACGCAGTATTTT,CASSRPDERDTQYF
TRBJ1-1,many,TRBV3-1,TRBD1,TGTGCCAGCAGCCAAGATTGGGACAGGGGCCCTGAAGCTTTCTTT,CASSQDWDRGPEAFF
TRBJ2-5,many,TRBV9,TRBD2,TGTGCCAGCAGCGTAGAAACTAGCGTTGGAGAGACCCAGTACTTC,CASSVETSVGETQYF
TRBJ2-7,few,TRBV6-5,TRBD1,TGTGCCAGCAGTTACCGGGACAGGGCCCACGAGCAGTACTTC,CASSYRDRAHEQYF
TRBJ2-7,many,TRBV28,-,TGTGCCAGCGGACGAGGGGGGCCGTCCTACTACGAGCAGTACTTC,CASGRGGPSYYEQYF